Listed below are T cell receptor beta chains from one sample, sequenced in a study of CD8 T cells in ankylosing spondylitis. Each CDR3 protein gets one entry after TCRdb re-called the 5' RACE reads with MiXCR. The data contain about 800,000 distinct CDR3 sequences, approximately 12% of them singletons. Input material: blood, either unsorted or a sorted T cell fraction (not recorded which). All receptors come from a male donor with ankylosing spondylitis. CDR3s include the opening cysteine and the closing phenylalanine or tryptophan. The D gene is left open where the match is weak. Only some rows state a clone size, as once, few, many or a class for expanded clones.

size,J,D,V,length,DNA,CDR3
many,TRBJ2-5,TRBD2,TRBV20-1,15,TGCAGTGCTAGACACCCTACTAGCGGAAAAGAGACCCAGTACTTC,CSARHPTSGKETQYF
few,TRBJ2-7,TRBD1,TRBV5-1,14,TGCGCCAGCAGCCCACCGGACAGGAGTTACGAGCAGTACTTC,CASSPPDRSYEQYF
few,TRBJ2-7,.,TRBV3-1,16,TGTGCCAGCAGCCAAGTTCAAACAGGCTTCGCCTACGAGCAGTACTTC,CASSQVQTGFAYEQYF
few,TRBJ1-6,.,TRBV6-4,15,TGTGCCAGCAGTGACTTGGCGGATTACAATTCACCCCTCCACTTT,CASSDLADYNSPLHF
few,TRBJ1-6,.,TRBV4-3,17,TGCGCCAGCAGCCAAGAAGGGCGGGCAGCCTATAATTCACCCCTCCACTTT,CASSQEGRAAYNSPLHF
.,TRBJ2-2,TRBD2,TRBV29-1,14,TGCAGCGTTGAGGGGCGGGGGTTGCCCGGGGAGCTGTTTTTT,CSVEGRGLPGELFF
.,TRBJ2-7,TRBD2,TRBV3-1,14,TGTGCCAGCACCCTAGGACTAGAGCGCGACGAGCAGTACTTC,CASTLGLERDEQYF
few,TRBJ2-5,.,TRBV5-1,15,TGCGCCAGCGGCCCTGCGAGGCAGTCTCAAGAGACCCAGTACTTC,CASGPARQSQETQYF
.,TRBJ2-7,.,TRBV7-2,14,TGTGCCAGCAGCCGATCGACACACGACTACGAGCAGTACTTC,CASSRSTHDYEQYF
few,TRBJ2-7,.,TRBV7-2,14,TGTGCCAGCAGCTTTGGACAGCCTTTGAGTGAGCAGTACTTC,CASSFGQPLSEQYF
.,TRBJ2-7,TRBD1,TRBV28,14,TGTGCCAGCAGTTCGGGACAGGGGGTTCACGAGCAGTACTTC,CASSSGQGVHEQYF